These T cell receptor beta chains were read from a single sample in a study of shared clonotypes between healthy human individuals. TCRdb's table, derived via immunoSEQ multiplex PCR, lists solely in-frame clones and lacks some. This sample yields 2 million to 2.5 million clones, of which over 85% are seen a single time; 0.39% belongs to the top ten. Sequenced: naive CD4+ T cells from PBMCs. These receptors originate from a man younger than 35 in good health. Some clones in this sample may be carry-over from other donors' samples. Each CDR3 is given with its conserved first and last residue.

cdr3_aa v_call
CASRQGTSNTEAFF TRBV5-1
CASSMGSGSYNEQFF TRBV19
CASSLGGGVNTEAFF TRBV7-6
CASSVDDTYNEQFF TRBV9
CASSTTGYTIRRYEQYF TRBV19
CASSRDTGGNPSGANVLTF TRBV4-3
CASSPPSGELFF TRBV18
CASSPLGTGGIYETQYF TRBV7-3
CASSRTGPYEQYF TRBV28
CASSLLTGAMNTEAFF TRBV7-2
CASSSGWADTQYF TRBV5-1
CASSQTSYEQYF TRBV7-2
CASHFRLAENIQYF TRBV2
CASSPTGGGDTIYF TRBV18
CASSSPGTGQETQYF TRBV27
CASSHSGRGDEQFF TRBV7-2
CASSEGRPPGGTEAFF TRBV2
CASSRLAGGSYEQYF TRBV2
CASSVGPGARETQYF TRBV9
CASRSGTSGAQETQYF TRBV5-1
CASRLTAGGYTF TRBV28
CASSRTNPGLSYEQYF TRBV11-2
CSAKSSGTQYF TRBV20-1
CASSLTGKETQYF TRBV28
CASSWGGADTQYF TRBV5-6
CASSARLRTNEKLFF TRBV10-2
CASRLDRGLTYEQYF TRBV6-5
CASSPGTGGGELFF TRBV5-1
CASSYSIGGQETQYF TRBV6-5
CASSERGGNQPQHF TRBV19
CASSFWGGEQYF TRBV28
CASSLGASSGANVLTF TRBV7-9
CASSIAGTGYGYTF TRBV5-1
CASSWRGAGGISYEQYF TRBV5-8